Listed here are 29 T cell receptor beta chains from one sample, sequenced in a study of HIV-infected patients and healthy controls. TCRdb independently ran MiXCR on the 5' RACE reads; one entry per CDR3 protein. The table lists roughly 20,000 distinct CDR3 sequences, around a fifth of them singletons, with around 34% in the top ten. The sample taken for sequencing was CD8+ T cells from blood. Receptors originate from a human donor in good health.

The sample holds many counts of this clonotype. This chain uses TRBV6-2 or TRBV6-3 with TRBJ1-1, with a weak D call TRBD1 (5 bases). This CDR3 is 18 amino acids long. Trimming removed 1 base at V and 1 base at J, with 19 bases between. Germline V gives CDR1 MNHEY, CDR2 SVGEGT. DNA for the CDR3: TGTGCCAGCAGTTACTTGATTCTCCCTTGGGGGTCGAACACTGAAGCTTTCTTT. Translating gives CASSYLILPWGSNTEAFF.

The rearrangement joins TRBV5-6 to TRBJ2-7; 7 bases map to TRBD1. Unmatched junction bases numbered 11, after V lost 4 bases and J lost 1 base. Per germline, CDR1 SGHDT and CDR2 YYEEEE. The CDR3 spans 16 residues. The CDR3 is CASSGATGTASYEQYF. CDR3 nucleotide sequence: TGTGCCAGCAGCGGAGCGACCGGGACAGCTTCCTACGAGCAGTACTTC.

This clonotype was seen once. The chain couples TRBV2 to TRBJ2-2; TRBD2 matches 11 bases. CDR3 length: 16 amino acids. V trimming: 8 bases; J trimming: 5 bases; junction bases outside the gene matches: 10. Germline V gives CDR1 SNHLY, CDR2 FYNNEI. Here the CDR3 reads CASEPGTSGPTGELFF. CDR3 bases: TGTGCCAGCGAACCCGGGACTAGCGGACCAACCGGGGAGCTGTTTTTT.

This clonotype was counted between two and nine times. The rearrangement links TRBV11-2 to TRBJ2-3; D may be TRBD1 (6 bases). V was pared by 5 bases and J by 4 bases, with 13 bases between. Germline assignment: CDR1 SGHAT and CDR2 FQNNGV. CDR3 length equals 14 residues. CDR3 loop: CASSGMTGPDTQYF. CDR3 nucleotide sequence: TGTGCCAGCAGCGGGATGACAGGCCCAGATACGCAGTATTTT.

The CDR3 reads CASSATGMRSGGSYEQYF. The CDR3 DNA follows: TGTGCCAGCAGTGCGACAGGGATGAGAAGCGGGGGCTCCTACGAGCAGTACTTC. The chain employs TRBV28 and TRBJ2-7; weak D call: TRBD2 (8 bases). The germline V gene encodes CDR1 MDHEN and CDR2 SYDVKM. This CDR3 has 18 amino acids. With 5 bases removed from V and 0 bases from J, the gap between germline ends came to 23 bases.

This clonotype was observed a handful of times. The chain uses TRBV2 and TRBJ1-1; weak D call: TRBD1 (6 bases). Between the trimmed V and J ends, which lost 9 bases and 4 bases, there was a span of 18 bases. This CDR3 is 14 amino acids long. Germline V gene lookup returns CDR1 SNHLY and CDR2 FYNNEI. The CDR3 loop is CARDLVQGSTEAFF. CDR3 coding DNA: TGTGCCAGGGACCTCGTGCAGGGGTCCACTGAAGCTTTCTTT.

This CDR3 is CASSFRDRLPIRATDTQYF. The DNA for the CDR3 is TGTGCCAGCAGCTTCCGGGACCGCCTCCCCATCCGGGCGACAGATACGCAGTATTTT. The chain employs TRBV7-8 and TRBJ2-3; D possibly uses TRBD1 or TRBD2 (5 bases each). Trimming took off 3 bases at V and 3 bases at J, with 25 bases between the two ends. Germline V gives CDR1 SGHVS, CDR2 FQNEAQ. CDR3 length: 19 amino acids.

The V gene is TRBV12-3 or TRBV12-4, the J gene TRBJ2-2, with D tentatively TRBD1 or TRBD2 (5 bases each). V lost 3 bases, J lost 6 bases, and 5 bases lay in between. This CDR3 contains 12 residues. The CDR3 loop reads CASSLGAGELFF. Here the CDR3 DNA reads TGTGCCAGCAGTTTGGGGGCCGGGGAGCTGTTTTTT.

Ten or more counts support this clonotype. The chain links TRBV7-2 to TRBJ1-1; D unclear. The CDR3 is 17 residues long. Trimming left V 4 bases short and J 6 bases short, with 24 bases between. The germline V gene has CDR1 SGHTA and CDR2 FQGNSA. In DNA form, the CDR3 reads TGTGCCAGCAGCTCCTCCTTGGGATCCCGCTCACTATCTGAAGCTTTCTTT. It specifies CASSSSLGSRSLSEAFF.

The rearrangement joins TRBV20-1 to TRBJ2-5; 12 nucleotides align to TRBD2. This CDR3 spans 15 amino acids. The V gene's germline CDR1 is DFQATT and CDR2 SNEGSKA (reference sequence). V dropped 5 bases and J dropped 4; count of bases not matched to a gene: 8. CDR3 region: CSAEGLAGGRETQYF. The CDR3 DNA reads TGCAGTGCTGAGGGGCTAGCGGGAGGGCGAGAGACCCAGTACTTC.

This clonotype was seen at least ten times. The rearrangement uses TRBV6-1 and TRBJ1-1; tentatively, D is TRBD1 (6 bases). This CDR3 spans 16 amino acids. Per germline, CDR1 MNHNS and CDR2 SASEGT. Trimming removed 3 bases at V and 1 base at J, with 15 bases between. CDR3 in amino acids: CASSEGPGGWNTEAFF. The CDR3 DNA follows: TGTGCCAGCAGTGAGGGGCCGGGGGGCTGGAACACTGAAGCTTTCTTT.

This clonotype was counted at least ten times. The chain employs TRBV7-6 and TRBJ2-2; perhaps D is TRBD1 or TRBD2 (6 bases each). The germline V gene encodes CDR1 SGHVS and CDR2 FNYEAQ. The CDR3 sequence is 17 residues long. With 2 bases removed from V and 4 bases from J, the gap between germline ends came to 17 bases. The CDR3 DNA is TGTGCCAGCAGCTTATACGGGGGCGCGGGTGGCACCGGGGAGCTGTTTTTT. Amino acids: CASSLYGGAGGTGELFF.

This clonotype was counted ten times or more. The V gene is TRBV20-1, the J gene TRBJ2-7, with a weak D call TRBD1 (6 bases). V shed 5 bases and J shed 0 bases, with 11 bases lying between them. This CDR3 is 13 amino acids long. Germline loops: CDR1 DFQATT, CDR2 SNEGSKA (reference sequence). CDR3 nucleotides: TGCAGTGCTTCCGACAGGAGCTCCTACGAGCAGTACTTC. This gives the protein CSASDRSSYEQYF.

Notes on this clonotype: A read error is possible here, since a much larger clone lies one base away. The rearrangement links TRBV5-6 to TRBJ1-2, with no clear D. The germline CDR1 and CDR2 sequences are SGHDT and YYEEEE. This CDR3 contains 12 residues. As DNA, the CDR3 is TGTGCCAACAGCCCTCAGCACTATGGCTACACCTTC. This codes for CANSPQHYGYTF. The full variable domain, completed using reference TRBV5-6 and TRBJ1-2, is DAGVTQSPTHLIKTRGQQVTLRCSPKSGHDTVSWYQQALGQGPQFIFQYYEEEERQRGNFPDRFSGHQFPNYSSELNVNALLLGDSALYLCANSPQHYGYTFGSGTRLTVV.

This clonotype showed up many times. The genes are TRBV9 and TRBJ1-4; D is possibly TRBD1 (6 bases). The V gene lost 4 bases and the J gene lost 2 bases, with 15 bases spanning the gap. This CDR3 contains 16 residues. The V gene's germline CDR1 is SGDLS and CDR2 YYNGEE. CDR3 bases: TGTGCCAGCAGCACCAGGGGCGCCGCTACTAATGAAAAACTGTTTTTT. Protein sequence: CASSTRGAATNEKLFF. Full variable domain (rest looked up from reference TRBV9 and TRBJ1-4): DSGVTQTPKHLITATGQRVTLRCSPRSGDLSVYWYQQSLDQGLQFLIQYYNGEERAKGNILERFSAQQFPDLHSELNLSSLELGDSALYFCASSTRGAATNEKLFFGSGTQLSVL.

CDR3 region: CASSPRLGWLTSTDTQYF. In DNA, the CDR3 is TGTGCCAGCAGCCCCCGCCTGGGCTGGCTAACTAGCACAGATACGCAGTATTTT. The chain has TRBV5-4 and TRBJ2-3, with D unclear. The CDR3 is 18 amino acids. V gave up 4 bases and J gave up 0 bases, with 21 bases separating them. The germline gives CDR1 SGHNT, CDR2 YYREEE (reference sequence).

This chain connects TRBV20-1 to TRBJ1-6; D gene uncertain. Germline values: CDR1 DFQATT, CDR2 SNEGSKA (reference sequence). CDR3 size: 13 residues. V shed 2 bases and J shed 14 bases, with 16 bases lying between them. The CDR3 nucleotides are TGCAGTGCTAGACGAGGAGGAGAAGGCACCCTCCACTTT. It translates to CSARRGGEGTLHF.

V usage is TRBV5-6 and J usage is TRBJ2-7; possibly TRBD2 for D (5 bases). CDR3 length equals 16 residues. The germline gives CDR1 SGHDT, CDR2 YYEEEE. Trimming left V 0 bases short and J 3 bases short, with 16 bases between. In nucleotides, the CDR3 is TGTGCCAGCAGCTTGGCCCGGGATTTCATTGACTACGAGCAGTACTTC. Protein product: CASSLARDFIDYEQYF.

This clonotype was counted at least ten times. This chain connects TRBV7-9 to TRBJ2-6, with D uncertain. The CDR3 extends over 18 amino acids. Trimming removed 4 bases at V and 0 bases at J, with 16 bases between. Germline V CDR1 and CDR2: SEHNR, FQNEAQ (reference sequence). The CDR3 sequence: CASSSQTSALSGANVLTF. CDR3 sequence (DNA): TGTGCCAGCAGCTCCCAGACGTCGGCTCTCTCTGGGGCCAACGTCCTGACTTTC. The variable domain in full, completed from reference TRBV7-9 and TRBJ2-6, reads DTGVSQNPRHKITKRGQNVTFRCDPISEHNRLYWYRQTLGQGPEFLTYFQNEAQLEKSRLLSDRFSAERPKGSFSTLEIQRTEQGDSAMYLCASSSQTSALSGANVLTFGAGSRLTVL.

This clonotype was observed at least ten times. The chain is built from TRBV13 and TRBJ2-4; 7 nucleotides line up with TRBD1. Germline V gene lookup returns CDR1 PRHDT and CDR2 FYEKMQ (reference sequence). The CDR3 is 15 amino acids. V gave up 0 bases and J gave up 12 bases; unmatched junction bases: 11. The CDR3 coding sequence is TGTGCCAGCAGCTTAGGCCGACAGGGCCGGCGAGCTCAGTACTTC. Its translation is CASSLGRQGRRAQYF.

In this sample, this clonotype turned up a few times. The CDR3 DNA is TGTGCCAGCAGCCATAGTTTGCACAATGAGCAGTTCTTC. Its protein product is CASSHSLHNEQFF. The chain employs TRBV11-2 and TRBJ2-1; D is uncertain. The germline V gene has CDR1 SGHAT and CDR2 FQNNGV. This CDR3 is 13 amino acids long. V dropped 5 bases and J dropped 5 bases, with 10 bases sitting between them.

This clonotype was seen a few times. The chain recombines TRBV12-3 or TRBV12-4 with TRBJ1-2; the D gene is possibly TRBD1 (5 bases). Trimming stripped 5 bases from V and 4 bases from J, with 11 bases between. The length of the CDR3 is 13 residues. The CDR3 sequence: CASSPGGSYGYTF. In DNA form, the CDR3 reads TGTGCCAGCAGTCCGGGGGGTAGCTATGGCTACACCTTC.

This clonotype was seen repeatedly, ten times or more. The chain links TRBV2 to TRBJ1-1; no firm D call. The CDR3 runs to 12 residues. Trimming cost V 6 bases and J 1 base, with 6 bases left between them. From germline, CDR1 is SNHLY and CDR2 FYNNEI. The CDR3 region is CASRTRNTEAFF. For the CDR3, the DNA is TGTGCCAGCAGAACCAGGAACACTGAAGCTTTCTTT.

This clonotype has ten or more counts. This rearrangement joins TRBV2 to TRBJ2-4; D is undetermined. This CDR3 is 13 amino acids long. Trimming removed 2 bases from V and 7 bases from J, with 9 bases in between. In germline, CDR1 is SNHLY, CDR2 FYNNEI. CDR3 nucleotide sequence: TGTGCCAGCAGTGAACCCAACAGCAACATTCAGTACTTC. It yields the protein CASSEPNSNIQYF. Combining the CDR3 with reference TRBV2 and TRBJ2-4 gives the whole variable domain EPEVTQTPSHQVTQMGQEVILRCVPISNHLYFYWYRQILGQKVEFLVSFYNNEISEKSEIFDDQFSVERPDGSNFTLKIRSTKLEDSAMYFCASSEPNSNIQYFGAGTRLSVL.

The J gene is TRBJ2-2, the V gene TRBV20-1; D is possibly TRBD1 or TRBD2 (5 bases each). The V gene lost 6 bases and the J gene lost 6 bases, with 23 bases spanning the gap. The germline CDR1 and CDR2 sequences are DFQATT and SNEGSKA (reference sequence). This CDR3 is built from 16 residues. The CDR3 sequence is CSARDSGQLLAGELFF. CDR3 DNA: TGCAGTGCCAGGGATTCGGGGCAGCTCTTAGCCGGGGAGCTGTTTTTT.

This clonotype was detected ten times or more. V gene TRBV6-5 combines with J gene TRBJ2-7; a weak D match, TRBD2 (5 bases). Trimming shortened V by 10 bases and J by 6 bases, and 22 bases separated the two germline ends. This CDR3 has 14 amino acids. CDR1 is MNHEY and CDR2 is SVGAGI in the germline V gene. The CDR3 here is CATLRGSPSREQYF. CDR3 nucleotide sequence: TGTGCCACCCTGAGAGGGAGCCCTTCACGCGAGCAGTACTTC.

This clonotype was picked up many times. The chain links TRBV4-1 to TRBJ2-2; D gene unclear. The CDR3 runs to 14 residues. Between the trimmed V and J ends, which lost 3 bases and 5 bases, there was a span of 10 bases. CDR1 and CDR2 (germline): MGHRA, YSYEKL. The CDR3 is CASSHVLTTGELFF. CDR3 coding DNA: TGCGCCAGCAGCCATGTACTTACTACCGGGGAGCTGTTTTTT.

In DNA, the CDR3 is TGTGCCAGTAGTATAGGGGGCAGGGGGTTCTCCTACGAGCAGTACTTC. It is translated as CASSIGGRGFSYEQYF. V gene TRBV19 combines with J gene TRBJ2-7, with 7 bases matching TRBD1. The CDR3 has 16 residues. The junction had 6 bases not matched to a gene; V was cut back by 1 base and J by 0 bases. Per germline, CDR1 LNHDA and CDR2 SQIVND (reference sequence).

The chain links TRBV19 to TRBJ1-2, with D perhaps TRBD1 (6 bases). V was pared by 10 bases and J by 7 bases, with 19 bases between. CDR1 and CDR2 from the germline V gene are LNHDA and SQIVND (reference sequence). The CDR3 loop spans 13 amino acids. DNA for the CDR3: TGTGCCACCTTGGCCGGGGGCGCGATTGGCTACACCTTC. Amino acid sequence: CATLAGGAIGYTF.